These T cell receptor beta chains were read from a single sample in a study of T cell changes during pregnancy in multiple sclerosis. The repertoire was sequenced with immunoSEQ multiplex PCR; TCRdb's copy has only in-frame clones and lacks some. The table records around 130,000 clones, about 93% of them present only once. This sample comprised peripheral blood, obtained before pregnancy. The source is a female donor with multiple sclerosis, enrolled in a pregnancy study. CDR3s leave out the opening cysteine and the closing phenylalanine or tryptophan.

v_call	cdr3_length	cdr3_aa
TRBV21-1	15	ASSKWGRDYSNQPQH
TRBV5-1	13	ASSLRRQTNYGYT
TRBV6-1	12	ASSAETGVGGYT
TRBV10-1	17	ASSVGNRGPPLDKNIQY
TRBV27	12	ASNLDRAYNEQF
TRBV28	15	ASSEDRASSYNSPLH
TRBV29-1	9	SVGQGEEQY
TRBV6-1	15	ASSVTQGALVNQPQH
TRBV7-3	11	ASSLAPHLGYT
TRBV5-1	12	ASSPNQGDTEAF
TRBV5-1	11	ASSLGGPETQY
TRBV10-1	12	ASSRDIMNTEAF
TRBV7-3	11	ASSLNPGGKLF
TRBV19	15	ASSGWDSTFRNTEAF
TRBV12-1	18	ASSFVGGQCITSGANVLT
TRBV19	10	ASSITGNEQF